This T cell receptor beta chain was recovered during a study of Ad26.COV2.S vaccination and SARS-CoV-2 variants (dated by TCRdb to about 2021). As for the study more broadly: Vaccine-arm donors came from COV1001, a multicentre, randomized, double-blind, placebo-controlled phase I-IIa trial of Ad26.COV2.S in healthy adults. The TCR-sequenced set comprised approximately 30 samples: some 20 Ad26.COV2.S vaccine recipients, 5 placebo recipients and 8 SARS-CoV-2 convalescent individuals. TCRbeta repertoire sequencing served as the tool for gauging how specific and how broad the SARS-CoV-2-reactive T cell receptors were following Ad26.COV2.S vaccination. Trial participants were randomized into five groups of five, in which low-dose or high-dose Ad26.COV2.S was given once or twice, or placebo was given on both occasions. Ad26.COV2.S was given intramuscularly at 5x10^10 or 1x10^11 viral particles, as a single shot or as two shots 56 days apart. Blinding of investigators to trial group allocation was maintained during experiments and outcome assessment.

A word on this clone: Its cognate antigen has yet to be identified. Base qualities are missing; no much larger clone stands one base away.

Study-wide findings and limitations: Compared with placebo recipients, Ad26.COV2.S recipients showed higher spike-specific TCR breadth (P = 0.0014). The study lacked the statistical power to compare responses across vaccine doses or regimens. After vaccination, spike-specific CD8+ and CD4+ T cell responses were reported to show substantial breadth. It was noted by the authors that total T cell responses may have been underestimated by the TCR breadth and depth analyses. Vaccine and placebo recipients had similar non-spike TCR breadth, a finding consistent with the vaccine containing only spike.

CDR1 and CDR2, per the germline V gene (reference sequence), are SEHNR and FQNEAQ. The CDR3 starts with the cysteine, ends with the phenylalanine, and has 17 residues. The read is trimmed to its CDR3 DNA, 51 bases read in frame from base 1. V loses 5 bases, J loses 4 bases, and the germline ends lie 21 bases apart. The immunoSEQ Assay was used to sequence TCRbeta CDR3 regions. After extraction, genomic DNA underwent amplification by bias-controlled multiplex PCR, followed by high-throughput sequencing. From the authors' description of their analysis: To quantify the absolute abundance of each unique TCRbeta CDR3 region, sequences were collapsed and filtered. T cell fraction was estimated by normalization of TCRbeta template counts to usable DNA, with usable DNA being measured through amplification of reference genes present in all nucleated cells. Repertoire TCRs were annotated as SARS-CoV-2-specific when V gene, CDR3 amino acid sequence and J gene were exactly matched to a known reactive TCR set. MIRA supplied the reference SARS-CoV-2 TCR set, which was filtered for enrichment in COVID-19-positive ImmuneCODE repertoires so that public or cross-reactive TCRs were removed. Based on the MIRA antigens, annotated TCRs were further analysed at the level of specific ORF or position within ORF. Breadth was defined as the number of annotated unique rearrangements divided by the total number of unique productive rearrangements, and depth was defined as the summed frequency of the annotated unique rearrangements. TCR breadth was compared between groups using two-sided Wilcoxon rank-sum tests. The table comes from immuneACCESS by way of TCRdb, which keeps in-frame sequences with V and J called. Part of the clones is missing from these tables; in studies checked, under half for an unresolved V gene and the rest for unknown reasons. V and J calls plus clone size are reproduced from that table; the DNA served to infer D and trimming. The table for this sample lists around 310,000 clones; 85% to 90% of them were counted only once. In total, the top ten clones hold 5.5% of the sample.

Reading the label with the study, this specimen's treatment or condition is: roughly 20 received Ad26.COV2.S at low or high dose, single or two shots; about 5 received placebo; per-sample allocation not given. Repertoires of vaccine and placebo recipients were sequenced from samples taken on day 63 after the first injection. Cohort 1b enrolled 20 to 30 adults aged 18-55 years at a single site in Boston, USA, between 29 July and 7 August 2020. Ad26.COV2.S was a replication-incompetent adenovirus type 26 vector expressing a prefusion-stabilized SARS-CoV-2 spike protein from the original Wuhan strain.

This TCR came from a person between 18 and 65 years old who received the Ad26.COV2.S COVID-19 vaccine or a placebo. The chain joins TRBV7-9 to TRBJ1-3; matching of 6 bases hints at TRBD1 as the D gene. The starting material was peripheral blood, obtained in a trial of Ad26.COV2.S vaccine versus placebo. The CDR3 loop reads CASSDTDRRPRGNTIYF. At the DNA level, the sequence is TGTGCCAGCAGCGATACCGACAGGAGACCGCGAGGAAACACCATATATTTT.